This T cell receptor (beta chain) was observed in a study of spatial heterogeneity in lung cancer. About the study: Combinations of a unique TCR and a UMI were tallied in raw reads, and on average each appeared more than ten times.

V lost 4 bases, J lost 5 bases, and 27 bases lay in between. Germline V gives CDR1 DFQATT, CDR2 SNEGSKA (reference sequence). This CDR3 comprises 18 residues. Time point: sample taken at primary tumor resection. By share, this clonotype ranks as medium-sized (0.01 to 0.1%). Its target is not known. Every TCR cDNA molecule bore its own unique molecular identifier. TCRdb re-derived calls from the 5' RACE reads in MiXCR, one entry per CDR3 protein. The table includes 13,000 or so distinct CDR3 sequences, over 3% detected once. Study conclusions and caveats: Ubiquitous and regional expanded TCR counts correlated with ubiquitous and regional nonsynonymous mutations, respectively. Mutation counts in tumors were tracked by counts of expanded intratumoral alpha and beta TCRs.

The rearrangement uses TRBV20-1 and TRBJ1-5, with unresolved D. The TCR sequence derives from a male donor with early-stage non-small cell lung cancer. This material consisted of lung tumor tissue, taken at surgery. Here the CDR3 DNA reads TGCAGTGCTATTTCCCCCGGAAATTGGGCTGTGAAAGATCAGCCCCAGCATTTT. It encodes CSAISPGNWAVKDQPQHF.